Below, 17 T cell receptor beta chains from the same sample are listed, as sequenced in a study of cytomegalovirus exposure and HLA in healthy donors. Sequencing used immunoSEQ multiplex PCR; TCRdb keeps in-frame clones, though not all of them. Counted here are hundreds of thousands of clones, around nine tenths occurring once; the ten biggest clones make up 2%. What was sequenced was PBMCs. The receptors were sampled from a woman aged 18-29 years in good health and CMV-seropositive.

This sequence joins TRBV27 and TRBJ1-1; D ambiguous. With 1 base removed from V and 1 base from J, the gap between germline ends came to 13 bases. This CDR3 is 16 amino acids long. Germline CDR1 and CDR2: MNHEY and SMNVEV (reference sequence). The CDR3 loop reads CASSLCFHGKNTEAFF. CDR3 nucleotide sequence: TGTGCCAGCAGTTTATGTTTCCACGGGAAGAACACTGAAGCTTTCTTT.

This chain links TRBV27 with TRBJ2-1, with D possibly TRBD2 on 6 matching bases. CDR1 is MNHEY, CDR2 SMNVEV, per germline (reference sequence). This CDR3 has 14 residues. Trimming took 3 bases from V and 0 from J, leaving 6 bases between them. For the CDR3, the DNA is TGTGCCAGCAGTTTGGGGGGCTCCTACAATGAGCAGTTCTTC. It translates to CASSLGGSYNEQFF.

The genes are TRBV7-9 and TRBJ2-5; no definite D call. The CDR3 sequence is 12 residues long. V lost 5 bases and J lost 4, with 8 bases in between. The germline CDR1 and CDR2 sequences are SEHNR and FQNEAQ (reference sequence). CDR3: CASSRAVETQYF. For the CDR3, the DNA is TGTGCCAGCAGCCGTGCGGTAGAGACCCAGTACTTC.

The rearrangement joins TRBV19 to TRBJ2-1; D possibly corresponds to TRBD2 (5 bases). The germline V and J ends were trimmed by 6 bases and 8 bases, with 14 bases remaining between them. The CDR3 loop spans 13 amino acids. Germline assignment: CDR1 LNHDA and CDR2 SQIVND (reference sequence). Here the CDR3 reads CASSGNGGYEQFF. The DNA of the CDR3 is TGTGCCAGTAGCGGGAACGGAGGCTATGAGCAGTTCTTC.

This chain links TRBV6-5 with TRBJ2-2, with D unclear. CDR3 size: 11 residues. Deletions cut 7 bases from V and 8 bases from J, with 8 bases between. CDR1 and CDR2 (germline): MNHEY, SVGAGI. The CDR3 region has the DNA TGTGCCAGCATCCTCGGGGGGGAGCTGTTTTTT. The encoded protein is CASILGGELFF.

V is TRBV2 and J is TRBJ2-3; D perhaps matches TRBD2 (5 bases). CDR3 length: 12 amino acids. V lost 5 bases and J lost 6, with 9 bases in between. Per the germline V gene, CDR1 is SNHLY and CDR2 is FYNNEI. The CDR3 bases are TGTGCCAGCAGTCTAACTAGGGATACGCAGTATTTT. As protein: CASSLTRDTQYF.

The chain employs TRBV28 and TRBJ2-7; possibly TRBD1 for D (6 bases). The CDR3 has 13 amino acids. Germline V lookup: CDR1 MDHEN, CDR2 SYDVKM. Between the trimmed V and J ends, which lost 5 bases and 10 bases, there was a span of 18 bases. CDR3 DNA: TGTGCCAGCAGTGAGTATACAGGGTCCGGACAGTACTTC. It yields the protein CASSEYTGSGQYF. Using reference TRBV28 and TRBJ2-7 for the parts outside the CDR3, the full variable domain is DVKVTQSSRYLVKRTGEKVFLECVQDMDHENMFWYRQDPGLGLRLIYFSYDVKMKEKGDIPEGYSVSREKKERFSLILESASTNQTSMYLCASSEYTGSGQYFGPGTRLTVT.

This clone was recorded a few times. The chain couples TRBV7-9 to TRBJ2-7, with D possibly matching TRBD1 (6 bases). Trimming took 4 bases from V and 5 from J, leaving 9 bases between them. Germline V gives CDR1 SEHNR, CDR2 FQNEAQ (reference sequence). CDR3 length: 12 amino acids. CDR3 in DNA: TGTGCCAGCAGCTACACAGGGAACGAGCAGTACTTC. Protein product: CASSYTGNEQYF.

The chain carries TRBV5-1 and TRBJ1-2; 9 bases line up with TRBD1. The CDR3 consists of 15 residues. V lost 4 bases to trimming and J lost 2 bases; unmatched junction nucleotides: 6. Germline V gives CDR1 SGHRS, CDR2 YFSETQ. The CDR3 DNA reads as TGCGCCAGCAGCCAAACAGGGGGCCTAAACTATGGCTACACCTTC. Residues: CASSQTGGLNYGYTF.

The CDR3 DNA is TGTGCCAGCAGTCCTTGGACAGGGGGAAGTAGGGGTAACTATGGCTACACCTTC. It specifies CASSPWTGGSRGNYGYTF. The gene calls are TRBV5-4 and TRBJ1-2, with 10 nucleotides matching TRBD1. After removal of 5 bases from V and 1 base from J, the junction contained 14 bases not matched to a gene. This CDR3 has 18 residues. Germline CDR1 SGHNT, CDR2 YYREEE (reference sequence).

V usage is TRBV11-3 and J usage is TRBJ2-7; D not resolved. Germline loops: CDR1 SGHNT, CDR2 YENEEA. Trimming took 3 bases from V and 4 from J, leaving 7 bases between them. CDR3 length: 12 residues. The CDR3 DNA reads TGTGCCAGCAGCTTGTCCGGTTACGAGCAGTACTTC. It encodes CASSLSGYEQYF. Filled out from reference TRBV11-3 and TRBJ2-7, the complete variable domain reads EAGVVQSPRYKIIEKKQPVAFWCNPISGHNTLYWYLQNLGQGPELLIRYENEEAVDDSQLPKDRFSAERLKGVDSTLKIQPAELGDSAVYLCASSLSGYEQYFGPGTRLTVT.

V and J are TRBV5-1 and TRBJ1-1; 7 nucleotides match TRBD1. CDR1 and CDR2 from the germline V gene are SGHRS and YFSETQ. The CDR3 is 15 residues long. Losses at the gene ends were 7 bases for V and 4 bases for J; bases not matched to a gene: 13. The CDR3 DNA reads as TGCGCCAGCTCACCGGGACAGAATATTTTCACTGAAGCTTTCTTT. Translated, it gives CASSPGQNIFTEAFF.

The table lists this clone with a count of one. This chain joins TRBV27 and TRBJ2-7, with D possibly being TRBD2 (6 bases). V was shortened by 8 bases and J by 2 bases, with 19 bases between the two germline ends. CDR3 length: 15 amino acids. Germline values: CDR1 MNHEY, CDR2 SMNVEV (reference sequence). This CDR3 is CASRTYLRRAYEQYF. DNA of the CDR3: TGTGCCAGCCGAACTTACCTACGGAGGGCCTACGAGCAGTACTTC.

The chain is built from TRBV27 and TRBJ2-1; a possible D gene is TRBD2 (6 bases). CDR3 length: 16 residues. The V and J ends lost 5 bases and 7 bases respectively, with 21 bases between them. Germline values: CDR1 MNHEY, CDR2 SMNVEV (reference sequence). The CDR3 DNA is TGTGCCAGCAGTCCGACTAGTTTCGAGGCGCCGAATGAGCAGTTCTTC. Protein sequence: CASSPTSFEAPNEQFF.

The V gene is TRBV10-3, the J gene TRBJ2-7, with 7 bases lining up with TRBD1. This CDR3 region has 12 residues. CDR1 and CDR2 from the germline V gene are ENHRY and SYGVKD. V lost 5 bases to trimming and J lost 6 bases; unmatched junction nucleotides: 4. The DNA of the CDR3 is TGTGCCATCAGTCCACAGGGGTTCGAGCAGTACTTC. This encodes CAISPQGFEQYF.

The chain links TRBV15 to TRBJ2-7; TRBD1 is a possible D gene (7 bases). Germline CDR1 reads LNHNV; CDR2 reads YYDKDF (reference sequence). This CDR3 has 14 amino acids. Trimming stripped 3 bases from V and 6 bases from J, with 15 bases between. The CDR3, as DNA: TGTGCCACCAGCAGGGGGACAGCGGGCGCCGAGCAGTACTTC. Protein product: CATSRGTAGAEQYF.

This chain links TRBV28 with TRBJ2-1; D may be TRBD1 (5 bases). CDR1 is MDHEN and CDR2 is SYDVKM in the germline V gene. Deletions cut 5 bases from V and 4 bases from J, with 21 bases between. The CDR3 contains 17 residues. The CDR3 reads CASSPRTFRVLYNEQFF. The CDR3 nucleotides are TGTGCCAGCAGTCCCCGGACATTCAGGGTATTGTACAATGAGCAGTTCTTC.